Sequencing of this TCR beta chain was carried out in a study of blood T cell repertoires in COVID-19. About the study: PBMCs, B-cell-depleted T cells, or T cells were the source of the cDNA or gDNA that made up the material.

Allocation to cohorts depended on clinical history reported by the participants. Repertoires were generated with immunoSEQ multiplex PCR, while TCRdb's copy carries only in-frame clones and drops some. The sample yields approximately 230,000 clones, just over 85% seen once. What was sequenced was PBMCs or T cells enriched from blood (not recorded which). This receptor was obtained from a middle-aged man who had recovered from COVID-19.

The CDR3 sequence: CASSLSASGPYEQYF. The CDR3 DNA sequence: TGTGCCAGCAGTTTATCGGCTAGCGGCCCCTACGAGCAGTACTTC. The chain is built from TRBV28 and TRBJ2-7, with 7 bases that match TRBD2. The CDR3 loop spans 15 amino acids. V was pared by 1 base and J by 2 bases, with 5 bases of the junction left unmatched. The germline gives CDR1 MDHEN, CDR2 SYDVKM.